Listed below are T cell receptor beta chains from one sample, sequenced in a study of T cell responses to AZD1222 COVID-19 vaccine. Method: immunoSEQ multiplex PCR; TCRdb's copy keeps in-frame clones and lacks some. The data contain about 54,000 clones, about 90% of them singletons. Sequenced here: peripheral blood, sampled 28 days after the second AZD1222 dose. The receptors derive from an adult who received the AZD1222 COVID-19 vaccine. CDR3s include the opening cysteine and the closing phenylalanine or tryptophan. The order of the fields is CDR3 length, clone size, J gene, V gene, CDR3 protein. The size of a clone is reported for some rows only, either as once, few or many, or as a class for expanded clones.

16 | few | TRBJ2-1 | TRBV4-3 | CASSQDPGRYYNEQFF
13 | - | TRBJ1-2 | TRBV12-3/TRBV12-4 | CASSWTGVYGYTF
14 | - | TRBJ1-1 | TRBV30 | CAWSEDRTSLKAFF
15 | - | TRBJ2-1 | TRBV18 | CASSPGTSSSYEQFF
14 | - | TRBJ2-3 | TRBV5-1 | CASSLGHSTDTQYF
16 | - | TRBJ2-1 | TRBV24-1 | CATSDRTSGNYNEQFF
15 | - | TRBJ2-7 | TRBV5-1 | CASSQLQGSTYEQYF
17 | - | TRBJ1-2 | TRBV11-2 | CASSLNYIGGIWDGYTF
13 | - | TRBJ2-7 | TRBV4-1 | CASSQRQGYEQYF
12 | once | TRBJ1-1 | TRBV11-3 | CASSFQGTEAFF
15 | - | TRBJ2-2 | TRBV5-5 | CASSSDIRATGELFF
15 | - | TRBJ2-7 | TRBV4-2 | CASSPSGQGYDEQYF
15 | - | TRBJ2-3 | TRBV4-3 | CASSPYSGSPDTQYF
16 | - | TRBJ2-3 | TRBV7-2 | CASSPRVGQATDTQYF
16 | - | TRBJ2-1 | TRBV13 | CASSPASGGNYNEQFF
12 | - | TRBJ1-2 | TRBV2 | CASRLAGYGYTF
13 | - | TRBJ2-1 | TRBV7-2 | CASSLERENEQFF
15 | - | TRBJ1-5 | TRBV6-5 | CASRRGQGTSQPQHF
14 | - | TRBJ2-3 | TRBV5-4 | CASSSSQGIDTQYF
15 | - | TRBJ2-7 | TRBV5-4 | CASSLRAGTIYEQYF
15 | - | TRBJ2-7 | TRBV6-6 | CASSPGGSGSYEQYF
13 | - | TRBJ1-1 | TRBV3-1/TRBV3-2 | CASSQGVGTEAFF
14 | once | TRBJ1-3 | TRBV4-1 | CASSQEEGGNTIYF
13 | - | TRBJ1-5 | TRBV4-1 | CASSHVTDQPQHF
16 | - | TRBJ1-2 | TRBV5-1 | CASSLGGGAGSFGYTF
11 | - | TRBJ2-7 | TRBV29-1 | CSAGQGVEQYF
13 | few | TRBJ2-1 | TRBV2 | CASSWTDYNEQFF
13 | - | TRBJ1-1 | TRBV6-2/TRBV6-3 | CASSYNRDTEAFF
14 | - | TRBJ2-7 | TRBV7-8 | CASSLGGTGPEQYF
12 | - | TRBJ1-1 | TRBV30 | CAWSVRDTEAFF
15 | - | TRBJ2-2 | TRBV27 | CASIRGLADTGELFF
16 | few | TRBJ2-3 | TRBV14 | CASSPPASGSADTQYF
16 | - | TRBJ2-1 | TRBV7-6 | CASSPTEREYYNEQFF
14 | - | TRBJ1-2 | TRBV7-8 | CASSLAGTGYGYTF
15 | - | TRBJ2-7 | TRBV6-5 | CASSYFVGSSYEQYF
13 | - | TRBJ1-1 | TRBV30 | CAWKGGQGAGAFF
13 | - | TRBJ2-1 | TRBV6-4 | CASSDHIGDEQFF
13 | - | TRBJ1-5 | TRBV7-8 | CASSPAQGQPQHF
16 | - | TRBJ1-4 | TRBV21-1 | CASSREGSKDNEKLFF
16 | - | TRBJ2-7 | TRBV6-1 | CASSEFMWDRGTEQYF
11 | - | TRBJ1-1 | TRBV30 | CAFERNTEAFF